This T cell receptor (beta chain) was identified during a study of blood T cell repertoires in COVID-19. In the study overall: COVID-19 samples from acute and convalescent phases originated in the United States, Italy and Spain. Nucleic acid was either cDNA or gDNA, and it came from T cells, B-cell-depleted T cells, or PBMCs.

This CDR3 comprises 13 residues. Germline-derived CDR1 and CDR2 are LNHDA and SQIVND (reference sequence). With V trimmed by 5 bases and J by 10 bases, 8 bases remained unmatched. Original data processing: Estimates of nucleated cell counts were drawn from the amplification of reference gene primers. The repertoire was sequenced with immunoSEQ multiplex PCR; TCRdb's copy has only in-frame clones and lacks some. V, J and clone size are those of that table, while D and trimming were read from the DNA. The sample lists about 40,000 clones; about four fifths were seen once. This chain connects TRBV19 to TRBJ1-2; 9 nucleotides align to TRBD1. Sequenced: peripheral blood. This TCR was sampled from a woman aged 60-75 years with acute or convalescent COVID-19. CDR3 residues: CASSPRDREDYTF. In DNA, the CDR3 is TGTGCCAGTAGTCCCCGGGACAGGGAGGACTACACCTTC.